Listed below are T cell receptor beta chains from one sample, sequenced in a study of glioma-infiltrating T cells after dendritic cell vaccination. The table came from immunoSEQ multiplex PCR; TCRdb's copy has only in-frame clones and leaves some out. The sample shows tens of thousands of clones, roughly 80% of them seen only once. The sequenced sample was blood, obtained before dendritic cell vaccination. Source of these receptors: a human donor with glioblastoma. Both conserved end residues are part of each CDR3. Each record gives: CDR3 length, J gene, D gene, V gene, clone size, CDR3 DNA, CDR3 protein. The D gene is left open where the match is weak. For some rows the clone size is stated as once, few or many, or as a class when expanded; others skip it.

CDR3 length: 15; J gene: TRBJ2-1; D gene: TRBD1; V gene: TRBV27; clone size: .; CDR3 DNA: TGTGCCAGCAGTATATTCGGGACAGATTACAATGAGCAGTTCTTC; CDR3 protein: CASSIFGTDYNEQFF
CDR3 length: 12; J gene: TRBJ2-1; D gene: .; V gene: TRBV6-5; clone size: .; CDR3 DNA: TGTGCCAGCAGTTACGGGGAGAATGAGCAGTTCTTC; CDR3 protein: CASSYGENEQFF
CDR3 length: 16; J gene: TRBJ1-2; D gene: TRBD1; V gene: TRBV6-6; clone size: .; CDR3 DNA: TGTGCCAGCAGTATCCGTGCTGGCAGGGGGAACTATGGCTACACCTTC; CDR3 protein: CASSIRAGRGNYGYTF
CDR3 length: 12; J gene: TRBJ1-2; D gene: TRBD1; V gene: TRBV6-5; clone size: .; CDR3 DNA: TGTGCCAGCAGCAGGGACAGCTATGGCTACACCTTC; CDR3 protein: CASSRDSYGYTF
CDR3 length: 14; J gene: TRBJ1-6; D gene: TRBD1; V gene: TRBV6-6; clone size: .; CDR3 DNA: TGTGCCAGCAGTTTGCGGGACAGAGAATCACCCCTCCACTTT; CDR3 protein: CASSLRDRESPLHF
CDR3 length: 17; J gene: TRBJ2-2; D gene: .; V gene: TRBV21-1; clone size: .; CDR3 DNA: TGTGCCAGCAGCACCCACAGGGTACCCCCGAACACCGGGGAGCTGTTTTTT; CDR3 protein: CASSTHRVPPNTGELFF
CDR3 length: 17; J gene: TRBJ2-2; D gene: .; V gene: TRBV19; clone size: .; CDR3 DNA: TGTGCCAGTAGTACCCCCGAGGGACTTCGGAACACCGGGGAGCTGTTTTTT; CDR3 protein: CASSTPEGLRNTGELFF
CDR3 length: 13; J gene: TRBJ2-5; D gene: TRBD2; V gene: TRBV5-6; clone size: .; CDR3 DNA: TGTGCCAGCAGCTGGTGGGGGGGGGAGACCCAGTACTTC; CDR3 protein: CASSWWGGETQYF
CDR3 length: 16; J gene: TRBJ1-3; D gene: .; V gene: TRBV28; clone size: few; CDR3 DNA: TGTGCCAGCAGTTTAAGACAGAAAAGGTTTGGAAACACCATATATTTT; CDR3 protein: CASSLRQKRFGNTIYF
CDR3 length: 15; J gene: TRBJ1-6; D gene: .; V gene: TRBV14; clone size: few; CDR3 DNA: TGTGCCAGCAGCCATGCAGGGGCATGGAATTCACCCCTCCACTTT; CDR3 protein: CASSHAGAWNSPLHF
CDR3 length: 14; J gene: TRBJ2-3; D gene: .; V gene: TRBV11-3; clone size: .; CDR3 DNA: TGTGCCAGCGGCGAGGCGGCCAGCACAGATACGCAGTATTTT; CDR3 protein: CASGEAASTDTQYF
CDR3 length: 12; J gene: TRBJ1-2; D gene: .; V gene: TRBV4-2; clone size: .; CDR3 DNA: TGTGCCAGCAGCCAGAACAGAGATGGCTACACCTTC; CDR3 protein: CASSQNRDGYTF
CDR3 length: 14; J gene: TRBJ2-3; D gene: TRBD1; V gene: TRBV2; clone size: .; CDR3 DNA: TGTGCCAGCAGCAGGGGGCTTGGTACAGATACGCAGTATTTT; CDR3 protein: CASSRGLGTDTQYF
CDR3 length: 15; J gene: TRBJ1-2; D gene: TRBD1; V gene: TRBV19; clone size: .; CDR3 DNA: TGTGCCAGTAGTATAGCGGGACAGATTAACTATGGCTACACCTTC; CDR3 protein: CASSIAGQINYGYTF
CDR3 length: 13; J gene: TRBJ1-4; D gene: TRBD1; V gene: TRBV28; clone size: .; CDR3 DNA: TGTGCCAGCTATAACAGGGGGCTTGAAAAACTGTTTTTT; CDR3 protein: CASYNRGLEKLFF
CDR3 length: 14; J gene: TRBJ2-7; D gene: TRBD1; V gene: TRBV27; clone size: .; CDR3 DNA: TGTGCCAGCAGTTTCTGGACAGGGCAATACGAGCAGTACTTC; CDR3 protein: CASSFWTGQYEQYF
CDR3 length: 14; J gene: TRBJ2-2; D gene: .; V gene: TRBV5-8; clone size: .; CDR3 DNA: TGTGCCAGCATAGACAGGTTGTACGTCGGGGAGCTGTTTTTT; CDR3 protein: CASIDRLYVGELFF
CDR3 length: 16; J gene: TRBJ2-5; D gene: .; V gene: TRBV6-5; clone size: .; CDR3 DNA: TGTGCCAGCAGTTACTCCGGGGTCCTCACGGGGGAGACCCAGTACTTC; CDR3 protein: CASSYSGVLTGETQYF